The rows below give T cell receptor delta chains drawn from one sample of a study of Vδ1+ human thymocytes. TCRdb processed the multiplex PCR reads again with the CATT caller. The table has 45,000 to 75,000 delta-chain clones, about 14% seen once; the top ten hold about 0.4%. The sample comprised Vdelta1+ gamma-delta thymocytes from the thymus. These receptors originate from a girl less than two years old who had congenital heart surgery. Each CDR3 is given with its conserved first and last residue. The order of the fields is V gene, D gene, J gene, clone size, CDR3 protein, CDR3 DNA. D genes are given only for firm matches. Size is stated for part of the rows, as once, few or many counts, or as a class when the clone is expanded.

TRDV1	TRDD3	TRDJ1	.	CALGAGSLRDWGTFQYTDKLIF	TGTGCTCTTGGGGCGGGTTCCCTCCGGGACTGGGGGACATTCCAGTACACCGATAAACTCATCTTT
TRDV1	.	TRDJ1	.	CALGELSIFPTRTGSRADKLIF	TGTGCTCTTGGGGAACTGTCGATCTTTCCTACGCGTACTGGGTCGAGGGCCGATAAACTCATCTTT
TRDV1	TRDD3	TRDJ1	few	CALGCYDATGGRLKSYTDKLIF	TGTGCTCTTGGGTGCTACGACGCGACTGGGGGACGTCTTAAATCGTACACCGATAAACTCATCTTT
TRDV1	TRDD3	TRDJ1	.	CALGERPSPRTGGYGVTDKLIF	TGTGCTCTTGGGGAAAGGCCTTCCCCCCGTACTGGGGGATATGGGGTGACCGATAAACTCATCTTT
TRDV1	TRDD3	TRDJ1	few	CALGELVPFLGGYGAELIF	TGTGCTCTTGGGGAACTAGTCCCTTTCCTTGGGGGATACGGAGCGGAACTCATCTTT
TRDV1	.	TRDJ1	.	CALGGSPRGPYTDKLIF	TGTGCTCTTGGGGGATCCCCTCGGGGGCCGTACACCGATAAACTCATCTTT
TRDV1	TRDD3	TRDJ1	.	CALGEGLTAHYWGIRGADKLIF	TGTGCTCTTGGGGAAGGGTTAACCGCCCACTACTGGGGGATACGCGGAGCCGATAAACTCATCTTT
TRDV1	TRDD3	TRDJ1	.	CALGERDLLGDTPYTDKLIF	TGTGCTCTTGGGGAACGGGATTTACTGGGGGATACGCCCTACACCGATAAACTCATCTTT
TRAV29/DV5	.	TRDJ1	many	CAASAESEGVYTDKLIF	TGTGCAGCAAGCGCGGAAAGTGAGGGGGTGTACACCGATAAACTCATCTTT
TRDV1	.	TRDJ1	few	CALGGNKVGGGHLDAKLIF	TGTGCTCTTGGGGGAAACAAGGTAGGGGGAGGGCACCTCGATGCGAAACTCATCTTT
TRDV1	.	TRDJ1	.	CALGEGPTTPYALTDKLIF	TGTGCTCTTGGGGAAGGGCCTACGACCCCTTACGCCCTCACCGATAAACTCATCTTT
TRDV1	.	TRDJ1	.	CALGEGLGAGTGTWYTDKLIF	TGTGCTCTTGGGGAAGGCTTGGGTGCCGGCACGGGGACCTGGTACACCGATAAACTCATCTTT
TRDV1	TRDD3	TRDJ1	.	CALAAFHWGIHKLIF	TGTGCTCTTGCTGCCTTCCACTGGGGGATACATAAACTCATCTTT
TRDV1	.	TRDJ1	.	CALGALQARTDKLIF	TGTGCTCTTGGGGCCTTACAAGCCAGAACCGATAAACTCATCTTT
TRDV1	TRDD3	TRDJ1	few	CALGENRLPGGYRYTDKLIF	TGTGCTCTTGGGGAAAACCGGCTCCCTGGGGGATACCGGTACACCGATAAACTCATCTTT
TRDV1	TRDD3	TRDJ1	few	CALGERWSSLLTHTGGLTDKLIF	TGTGCTCTTGGGGAACGGTGGAGCTCACTTCTCACGCATACTGGGGGATTAACCGATAAACTCATCTTT
TRDV1	TRDD3	TRDJ1	.	CALGPYPRAGGYGGYTDKLIF	TGTGCTCTTGGGCCCTACCCCCGTGCTGGGGGATACGGTGGGTACACCGATAAACTCATCTTT
TRDV1	TRDD3	TRDJ1	.	CALGEPAFLILGDTRADKLIF	TGTGCTCTTGGGGAACCGGCCTTCCTAATACTGGGGGATACGCGTGCCGATAAACTCATCTTT
TRDV1	.	TRDJ1	few	CALGEQTGRGDLYTDKLIF	TGTGCTCTTGGGGAACAAACAGGGCGGGGAGACTTGTACACCGATAAACTCATCTTT
TRDV1	TRDD3	TRDJ1	.	CAFGESFTPGGYEGKLIF	TGTGCTTTTGGGGAATCTTTCACCCCTGGGGGATACGAGGGGAAACTCATCTTT
TRDV1	TRDD3	TRDJ1	.	CALGELGFYATLGYCRSDKLIF	TGTGCTCTTGGGGAACTAGGTTTCTATGCTACGTTGGGATACTGCCGCAGCGATAAACTCATCTTT
TRDV1	TRDD3	TRDJ1	.	CALGDILIQFPNSLSTGGSASDKLIF	TGTGCTCTTGGGGACATCCTCATACAATTCCCGAACTCACTTAGTACTGGGGGATCGGCATCCGATAAACTCATCTTT
TRDV1	.	TRDJ1	.	CALGKLSYLYTDKLIF	TGTGCTCTTGGGAAACTGTCGTACCTGTACACCGATAAACTCATCTTT
TRDV1	.	TRDJ1	.	CALGELVGASRGDKLIF	TGTGCTCTTGGGGAACTTGTGGGGGCCTCCCGAGGGGATAAACTCATCTTT